What follows are 2 T cell receptor beta chains derived from one specimen sequenced in a study of blood T cell repertoires in COVID-19. Sequencing was performed with immunoSEQ multiplex PCR; in TCRdb, only in-frame clones are kept and a portion is missing. Among roughly 190,000 clones, around 84% were seen once, and the ten largest hold 14%. Sequencing was done on a sample of peripheral blood. Receptors originate from a young man with active or convalescent COVID-19.

The V call is TRBV6-5, the J call TRBJ2-1; 7 nucleotides agree with TRBD2. The CDR3 consists of 14 residues. V lost 3 bases, J lost 6 bases, and 5 bases stayed unmatched. Germline CDR1 is MNHEY and CDR2 is SVGAGI. The CDR3 loop is CASSYGGEGNEQFF. The CDR3, as DNA: TGTGCCAGCAGTTATGGGGGGGAGGGCAATGAGCAGTTCTTC.

The chain uses TRBV18 and TRBJ2-5, with 8 bases lining up with TRBD1. There are 14 residues in the CDR3. After removal of 8 bases from V and 2 bases from J, the junction contained 7 bases not matched to a gene. Germline V gene lookup returns CDR1 KGHSH and CDR2 LQKENI. CDR3: CASQRGTGQETQYF. The CDR3 DNA sequence: TGTGCCAGCCAACGGGGGACAGGACAAGAGACCCAGTACTTC.